A selection of T cell receptor beta chains follows, all from one sample in a study of control samples from healthy donors and cancer patients. Profiled with immunoSEQ multiplex PCR; TCRdb holds only in-frame clones, not every one. The sample has roughly 120,000 clones; around 96% are singletons. Sequencing input: blood. The receptors here all came from a man younger than 45 in good health. The CDR3 runs from the conserved cysteine through the conserved F or W. Fields, in order: V gene, D gene, J gene, clone size, CDR3 protein, CDR3 DNA. A D gene is named only where the DNA matches it firmly. Clone size, where shown, is once, few, many, or a class for clones that have expanded.

>TRBV6-5|.|TRBJ2-6|once
CASSKSGSWANVLTF
TGTGCCAGCAGTAAAAGCGGTTCTTGGGCCAACGTCCTGACTTTC
>TRBV7-9|.|TRBJ1-2|.
CASSFYSVANYGYTF
TGTGCCAGCAGCTTTTATTCTGTGGCTAACTATGGCTACACCTTC
>TRBV6-6|TRBD1|TRBJ1-6|.
CASSGGQVTPLHF
TGTGCCAGCAGTGGGGGACAGGTGACACCCCTCCACTTT
>TRBV6-2/TRBV6-3|TRBD1|TRBJ1-2|.
CATSPGWQGDNYGYTF
TGTGCCACCAGCCCTGGGTGGCAGGGGGATAACTATGGCTACACCTTC
>TRBV21-1|.|TRBJ1-3|.
CASSKGHNSGNTIYF
TGTGCCAGCAGCAAAGGCCACAACTCTGGAAACACCATATATTTT
>TRBV7-3|TRBD1|TRBJ1-1|.
CASSGGQGNTEAFF
TGTGCCAGCAGCGGGGGACAGGGGAACACTGAAGCTTTCTTT
>TRBV6-6|.|TRBJ1-6|.
CASSYSLVESPLHF
TGTGCCAGCAGTTACTCCCTTGTGGAATCACCCCTCCACTTT
>TRBV6-5|.|TRBJ1-5|once
CASSLRFGDQPQHF
TGTGCCAGCAGCCTCCGTTTTGGCGATCAGCCCCAGCATTTT
>TRBV28|.|TRBJ2-3|.
CASSFRPIATGTQYF
TGTGCCAGCAGTTTTCGTCCTATCGCGACAGGAACGCAGTATTTT
>TRBV24-1|.|TRBJ1-2|.
CATSDFNRDYGYTF
TGTGCCACCAGTGATTTCAACAGGGACTATGGCTACACCTTC
>TRBV6-6|TRBD1|TRBJ2-5|.
CASRKTGGQETQYF
TGTGCCAGCAGGAAAACAGGGGGCCAAGAGACCCAGTACTTC
>TRBV10-2|.|TRBJ1-2|.
CASGAGRFGETF
TGCGCCAGCGGAGCAGGGCGATTTGGTGAGACCTTC
>TRBV2|.|TRBJ1-1|.
CASRDTGTEAFF
TGTGCCAGCAGAGATACAGGGACTGAAGCTTTCTTT
>TRBV28|.|TRBJ1-2|.
CASSLARVGGYTF
TGTGCCAGCAGTTTAGCCAGGGTGGGGGGCTACACCTTC
>TRBV5-1|.|TRBJ2-3|.
CASSLGSGADTQYF
TGCGCCAGCAGCTTAGGGTCCGGAGCAGATACGCAGTATTTT
>TRBV7-9|.|TRBJ1-5|.
CASSLGTNQPQHF
TGTGCCAGCAGTCTGGGGACCAATCAGCCCCAGCATTTT
>TRBV20-1|.|TRBJ1-6|.
CSASVRRGYNSPLHF
TGCAGTGCTAGTGTCCGGAGGGGGTATAATTCACCCCTCCACTTT
>TRBV11-2|TRBD1|TRBJ2-3|.
CASSWQGTGVTDTQYF
TGTGCCAGCAGCTGGCAGGGGACAGGGGTGACAGATACGCAGTATTTT
>TRBV2|TRBD1|TRBJ1-3|.
CASSERQGFVGNTIYF
TGTGCCAGCAGTGAACGACAGGGTTTCGTCGGAAACACCATATATTTT
>TRBV4-1|TRBD2|TRBJ2-1|.
CASSQGGGYNEQFF
TGCGCCAGCAGCCAAGGCGGGGGTTACAATGAGCAGTTCTTC
>TRBV5-4|TRBD1|TRBJ2-1|.
CASSLGDRGNEQFF
TGTGCCAGCAGCTTGGGGGACAGGGGAAATGAGCAGTTCTTC
>TRBV6-5|.|TRBJ1-1|.
CASSYGVEAFF
TGTGCCAGCAGTTACGGGGTGGAAGCTTTCTTT
>TRBV6-2/TRBV6-3|.|TRBJ1-5|.
CASSYFRRGTGRQPQHF
TGTGCCAGCAGTTACTTCCGCAGGGGCACGGGGCGACAGCCCCAGCATTTT
>TRBV4-1|TRBD1|TRBJ2-7|.
CASSSTGVGYEQYF
TGCGCCAGCAGCTCAACAGGGGTAGGGTACGAGCAGTACTTC
>TRBV14|TRBD1|TRBJ1-2|.
CASSLTGEGHGYTF
TGTGCCAGCAGCCTTACAGGGGAAGGGCATGGCTACACCTTC
>TRBV4-1|TRBD1|TRBJ2-2|few
CASSQGRDRGRTGELFF
TGCGCCAGCAGCCAGGGCCGGGACAGGGGGCGCACCGGGGAGCTGTTTTTT
>TRBV11-2|TRBD1|TRBJ2-1|.
CASSLSAAGGRVEQFF
TGTGCCAGCAGCTTATCGGCGGCAGGGGGCCGGGTTGAGCAGTTCTTC
>TRBV2|.|TRBJ1-5|.
CASRGAGGNQPQHF
TGTGCCAGCAGGGGGGCTGGGGGCAATCAGCCCCAGCATTTT
>TRBV29-1|.|TRBJ1-1|once
CSVGKGVRTEAFF
TGCAGCGTTGGGAAAGGGGTACGAACTGAAGCTTTCTTT
>TRBV6-5|.|TRBJ2-3|.
CASSRTASTDTQYF
TGTGCCAGCAGTCGTACGGCTAGCACAGATACGCAGTATTTT
>TRBV27|.|TRBJ1-2|.
CASSLRRNYGYTF
TGTGCCAGCAGTCTCCGCCGTAACTATGGCTACACCTTC
>TRBV4-1|TRBD1|TRBJ1-5|.
CASSQVLRGRGHQPQHF
TGCGCCAGCAGCCAAGTCCTCAGGGGGCGAGGGCATCAGCCCCAGCATTTT
>TRBV6-5|.|TRBJ2-1|.
CASSPGPRALHEQFF
TGTGCCAGCAGTCCCGGGCCTAGGGCCCTCCATGAGCAGTTCTTC
>TRBV30|.|TRBJ1-6|once
CAWSGGEVSPLHF
TGTGCCTGGAGTGGAGGGGAAGTTTCACCCCTCCACTTT
>TRBV6-5|.|TRBJ1-1|.
CASSYSIFQMNTEAFF
TGTGCCAGCAGTTACTCGATCTTTCAGATGAACACTGAAGCTTTCTTT
>TRBV21-1|.|TRBJ2-7|.
CASSKALRVETRSYEQYF
TGTGCCAGCAGCAAAGCTCTTCGAGTAGAGACTCGCTCCTACGAGCAGTACTTC
>TRBV28|.|TRBJ1-5|.
CASRIGARRYSNQPQHF
TGTGCCAGCAGGATTGGGGCGAGAAGATATAGCAATCAGCCCCAGCATTTT
>TRBV3-1/TRBV3-2|.|TRBJ1-1|.
CASSRVGGMNTEAFF
TGTGCCAGCAGCCGAGTGGGGGGTATGAACACTGAAGCTTTCTTT
>TRBV5-4|TRBD2|TRBJ2-3|.
CASSTKIGGAGITDTQYF
TGTGCCAGCAGCACAAAAATCGGGGGGGCAGGAATCACAGATACGCAGTATTTT
>TRBV29-1|.|TRBJ2-7|.
CSVEDDESSYEQYF
TGCAGCGTTGAAGATGACGAGAGCTCCTACGAGCAGTACTTC
>TRBV6-2/TRBV6-3|TRBD1|TRBJ2-1|.
CASSSNRGRLSPVYNEQFF
TGTGCCAGCAGTTCCAACAGGGGTAGGCTATCCCCAGTTTACAATGAGCAGTTCTTC
>TRBV12-3/TRBV12-4|.|TRBJ2-1|.
CASSWVAEQFF
TGTGCCAGCAGTTGGGTCGCTGAGCAGTTCTTC
>TRBV7-3|TRBD2|TRBJ2-1|.
CASSFSGGTYNEQFF
TGTGCCAGCAGCTTTAGCGGGGGTACCTACAATGAGCAGTTCTTC
>TRBV14|.|TRBJ1-4|.
CASSQRRGALNEKLFF
TGTGCCAGCAGCCAACGCCGCGGGGCGCTTAATGAAAAACTGTTTTTT
>TRBV12-3/TRBV12-4|.|TRBJ2-7|once
CASSLIGSHGQYF
TGTGCCAGCAGTTTAATCGGATCGCACGGGCAGTACTTC
>TRBV6-2/TRBV6-3|.|TRBJ1-2|.
CASSYGDGLPSTF
TGTGCCAGCAGCTATGGGGATGGACTCCCCAGCACCTTC
>TRBV5-5|TRBD1|TRBJ2-4|.
CASSKGQGLAKNIQYF
TGTGCCAGCAGCAAGGGACAGGGGCTAGCCAAAAACATTCAGTACTTC
>TRBV7-9|.|TRBJ1-1|.
CASSLGGRTEAFF
TGTGCCAGCAGCCTGGGGGGACGAACTGAAGCTTTCTTT
>TRBV7-9|.|TRBJ1-3|once
CASSLAPARGSSGNTIYF
TGTGCCAGCAGCTTAGCGCCGGCTCGGGGGTCCTCTGGAAACACCATATATTTT
>TRBV24-1|.|TRBJ2-5|.
CATSDLGGQETQYF
TGTGCCACCAGTGATTTAGGGGGCCAAGAGACCCAGTACTTC
>TRBV30|.|TRBJ1-5|.
CAWSVSTAGENQPQHF
TGTGCCTGGAGTGTATCAACCGCAGGGGAGAATCAGCCCCAGCATTTT
>TRBV6-5|.|TRBJ1-2|.
CASSYLRNYGYTF
TGTGCCAGCAGTTACTTAAGAAACTATGGCTACACCTTC
>TRBV6-5|.|TRBJ1-2|once
CASSSTLSYGYTF
TGTGCCAGCAGTTCAACACTGAGCTATGGCTACACCTTC
>TRBV12-3/TRBV12-4|.|TRBJ2-7|once
CASSLFRQNEQYF
TGTGCCAGCAGTTTGTTTAGACAGAACGAGCAGTACTTC
>TRBV4-2|.|TRBJ1-5|.
CASSQGTGRSLDQPQHF
TGTGCCAGCAGCCAAGGGACCGGACGGAGTCTCGATCAGCCCCAGCATTTT
>TRBV4-3|.|TRBJ1-5|once
CASSQESGDWRNQPQHF
TGCGCCAGCAGCCAAGAGTCGGGGGACTGGAGGAATCAGCCCCAGCATTTT
>TRBV10-3|TRBD1|TRBJ1-1|.
CAMRSTGVNTEAFF
TGTGCCATGAGAAGTACAGGGGTGAACACTGAAGCTTTCTTT
>TRBV28|TRBD2|TRBJ2-5|.
CASRGLAGPGAQYF
TGTGCCAGCAGGGGACTAGCGGGGCCTGGGGCCCAGTACTTC